This T cell receptor beta chain came from a study of STAT5B mutations in CD4+ large granular lymphocyte leukemia. About the study: The CDR3 'QG' motif was associated with a particular HLA allele among healthy donors. Study results and caveats: TRBV06-family usage was enriched in top patient clones (8/27) versus controls (2/35). Without putative leukemic clones, patient CD4-sorted repertoires remained more clonal than healthy CD4+ repertoires.

Clones were read by immunoSEQ multiplex PCR, and TCRdb kept only the in-frame ones, dropping some. This table has around 30,000 clones, about 70% appearing once. The germline V and J ends were trimmed by 3 bases and 4 bases, with 12 bases remaining between them. Germline V gives CDR1 KGHSH, CDR2 LQKENI. This CDR3 region has 14 residues. With regard to this clone: Its antigen is still unknown.

Healthy controls were blood donor buffy coats. The chain joins TRBV18 to TRBJ1-2, with D unresolved. The TCR sequence derives from a human donor in good health. Sequences were obtained from CD4+ T cells from blood buffy coats. For the CDR3, the DNA is TGTGCCAGCTCACCTAACGGGAGAGGCTATGGCTACACCTTC. Translating it yields CASSPNGRGYGYTF.